The source of this T cell receptor beta chain is a study of patients and donors after allogeneic stem cell transplantation. TCRdb recomputed calls from the RT-PCR reads with MiXCR, one row per CDR3 protein. The repertoire holds 390,000 or so distinct CDR3 sequences, with 16% as singletons. CDR1 MGHDK and CDR2 SYGVNS come from the germline V gene. The CDR3 has 16 residues. V was trimmed by 4 bases and J by 1 base, leaving 16 bases between them. The chain uses TRBV25-1 and TRBJ1-1, with D perhaps TRBD1 (6 bases). Sequencing was carried out using blood, either unsorted or a sorted T cell fraction (not recorded which). This clonotype originated in a human donor who was either an allogeneic HSCT recipient or a stem cell or donor lymphocyte infusion donor (not recorded which). It is not recorded whose cells these are; they may come from a transplant donor. The CDR3 region has the DNA TGTGCCAGCAGTGCCCGGGACACTTTATCGAACACTGAAGCTTTCTTT. The encoded protein is CASSARDTLSNTEAFF.